This T cell receptor beta chain was profiled in a study of T cells expressing NK-cell markers. Study background: Serological testing identified seven of the eight sequenced donors as HCMV-seropositive and one as seronegative.

General study results and limits: HCMV specificity of the expanded NKG2C+ T cell clones was not established. In five to seven donors, dominant CD3+CD56+NKG2C+ clonotypes ranked among the top 10 CD8+ clonotypes.

Details on this clonotype: Its antigen is as yet unknown.

UMIs accompanied the 5'RACE template switching by which TCR beta cDNA was made. TCRdb reprocessed the 5' RACE reads and keeps a single row for each CDR3 protein, giving no DNA. In all, the sample yields about 550,000 distinct CDR3 sequences. This CDR3 is built from 15 residues. Germline-derived CDR1 and CDR2 are SGHTA and FQGNSA. The chain couples TRBV7-2 to TRBJ2-4; as DNA is missing, the TRBD2 call by TCRdb cannot be tested. Sequenced sample: blood T cells: a sorted CD56 or NKG2C T cell subset, CD4+ or CD8+ T cells, or bulk PBMC T cells (not recorded which). The TCR was taken from a man between 18 and 29 years old in good health. CDR3 residues: CASSAPGTPKDIQYF.